These 32 T cell receptor beta chains were all obtained from the same sample, sequenced in a study of control samples from healthy donors and cancer patients (TCRdb year 2020). To prepare the library, the immunoSEQ multiplex PCR assay was applied. The table was pulled from immuneACCESS by TCRdb, which kept in-frame rearrangements only. Such tables lose some clones; where checked, under half of the loss comes from unresolved V genes, and the rest has no known cause. The sample table contains roughly 450,000 clones; only one count was recorded for around nine tenths of them. The top ten constitute roughly 6.4% of the sample. The source material was PBMCs. The source of these receptors is a man aged 40-55 years with head and neck cancer.

CDR3 loop: CASSPREGAYNEQFF. CDR3 coding DNA: TGTGCCAGCAGCCCCCGGGAGGGAGCCTACAATGAGCAGTTCTTC. The chain employs TRBV7-2 and TRBJ2-1; 8 bases align to TRBD2. The CDR3 is 15 residues long. In germline, CDR1 is SGHTA, CDR2 FQGNSA. V trimming: 5 bases; J trimming: 2 bases; junction bases outside the gene matches: 5.

The rearrangement links TRBV4-2 to TRBJ1-2; D unresolved. Trimming removed 1 base at V and 8 bases at J, with 14 bases between. This CDR3 contains 14 residues. Germline V lookup: CDR1 LGHNA, CDR2 YNFKEQ. Here the CDR3 DNA reads TGTGCCAGCAGCCAAGTACTTTCTATGGGAGGCTACACCTTC. Its protein product is CASSQVLSMGGYTF.

This chain joins TRBV7-6 and TRBJ2-1; D perhaps matches TRBD2 (7 bases). Germline V gene sequence: CDR1 SGHVS, CDR2 FNYEAQ. This CDR3 contains 15 residues. V was shortened by 1 base and J by 9 bases, with 16 bases between the two germline ends. CDR3 nucleotide sequence: TGTGCCAGCAGCTTAGAATCGGGGGGCCTAGGTGAGCAGTTCTTC. It codes for CASSLESGGLGEQFF. Complete variable domain (other parts from reference TRBV7-6 and TRBJ2-1): GAGVSQSPRYKVTKRGQDVALRCDPISGHVSLYWYRQALGQGPEFLTYFNYEAQQDKSGLPNDRFSAERPEGSISTLTIQRTEQRDSAMYRCASSLESGGLGEQFFGPGTRLTVL.

This rearrangement joins TRBV27 to TRBJ2-1, with D perhaps TRBD2 (6 bases). The germline gives CDR1 MNHEY, CDR2 SMNVEV (reference sequence). The CDR3 contains 19 residues. The germline V and J ends were trimmed by 3 bases and 0 bases, with 21 bases remaining between them. The DNA for the CDR3 is TGTGCCAGCAGTTTGGTCCAGCCCAGGCGGGGACCCTCCTACAATGAGCAGTTCTTC. Amino acid sequence: CASSLVQPRRGPSYNEQFF.

CDR3 amino acids: CASSPGTGGYNSPLHF. DNA for the CDR3: TGCGCCAGCAGCCCAGGGACAGGCGGATATAATTCACCCCTCCACTTT. The rearrangement links TRBV5-1 to TRBJ1-6; 8 nucleotides align to TRBD1. With 4 bases clipped from V and 4 bases from J, the junction kept 7 bases outside the gene matches. CDR1 is SGHRS and CDR2 is YFSETQ in the germline V gene. This CDR3 is 16 amino acids long. Filled out from reference TRBV5-1 and TRBJ1-6, the complete variable domain reads KAGVTQTPRYLIKTRGQQVTLSCSPISGHRSVSWYQQTPGQGLQFLFEYFSETQRNKGNFPGRFSGRQFSNSRSEMNVSTLELGDSALYLCASSPGTGGYNSPLHFGNGTRLTVT.

This chain links TRBV7-9 with TRBJ2-2; D might be TRBD1 (5 bases). The germline gives CDR1 SEHNR, CDR2 FQNEAQ (reference sequence). V lost 2 bases, J lost 3 bases, and 10 bases lay in between. CDR3 length equals 15 residues. The CDR3 loop reads CASSLQGYYTGELFF. CDR3 nucleotide sequence: TGTGCCAGCAGCTTACAGGGTTATTACACCGGGGAGCTGTTTTTT.

The rearrangement uses TRBV7-6 and TRBJ1-6; D might be TRBD1 (6 bases). V dropped 1 base and J dropped 10 bases, with 17 bases sitting between them. The germline V gene encodes CDR1 SGHVS and CDR2 FNYEAQ. The CDR3 totals 16 residues. In DNA, the CDR3 is TGTGCCAGCAGCTTAGGCGAGAGGGGGGAAGGATCACCCCTCCACTTT. It yields the protein CASSLGERGEGSPLHF.

V is TRBV12-3 or TRBV12-4 and J is TRBJ2-7, with TRBD1 matching over 9 bases. The V and J ends lost 3 bases and 4 bases, in that order; junction bases with no gene match: 1. The CDR3 runs 13 residues. The DNA for the CDR3 is TGTGCCAGCAGTTTGGGGACAGGGTACGAGCAGTACTTC. Its translation: CASSLGTGYEQYF.

This clone was counted a few times. The J gene is TRBJ2-1, the V gene TRBV7-3, with 9 bases that match TRBD2. After removal of 6 bases from V and 4 bases from J, the junction contained 4 bases not matched to a gene. Germline V CDR1 and CDR2: SGHTA, FQGTGA. The CDR3 runs 14 residues. Written as DNA, the CDR3 is TGTGCCAGCAGTACTAGCGGGCAATACAATGAGCAGTTCTTC. Translation: CASSTSGQYNEQFF.

This clone appeared a single time. The genes are TRBV6-2 or TRBV6-3 and TRBJ2-1; D might be TRBD2 (6 bases). Germline V gives CDR1 MNHEY, CDR2 SVGEGT. V lost 4 bases to trimming and J lost 15 bases, with 13 bases between them. CDR3 size: 11 residues. The CDR3 loop is CASSFGGARFF. In DNA, the CDR3 is TGTGCCAGCAGTTTTGGCGGGGCCCGGTTCTTC.

This clone was observed once. The J gene is TRBJ2-7, the V gene TRBV11-3; D is uncertain. V was shortened by 4 bases and J by 6 bases, with 13 bases between the two germline ends. CDR3 length: 13 residues. CDR1 and CDR2 (germline): SGHNT, YENEEA. DNA for the CDR3: TGTGCCAGCAGCTCTTTACAGTCCGGCGAGCAGTACTTC. Translating it yields CASSSLQSGEQYF.

The chain links TRBV3-1 (or the pseudogene TRBV3-2) to TRBJ2-1; TRBD2 agrees at 11 bases. Trimming at V came to 1 base and at J to 7 bases, leaving 12 bases not matched to a gene. The CDR3 totals 18 residues. The V gene's germline CDR1 is LGHDT and CDR2 YNNKEL (reference sequence). The CDR3: CASSQGSLAGGLLNEQFF. DNA of the CDR3: TGTGCCAGCAGCCAAGGTTCCTTAGCGGGAGGGCTCTTAAATGAGCAGTTCTTC.

This sequence joins TRBV28 and TRBJ2-5; 7 positions match TRBD2. The CDR3 has 15 amino acids. The germline V gene encodes CDR1 MDHEN and CDR2 SYDVKM. The V segment lost 1 base and the J segment 3 bases; nucleotides outside the gene matches: 5. In DNA, the CDR3 is TGTGCCAGCAGTTTATATGAGCGGGGAGAAGAGACCCAGTACTTC. This sequence encodes CASSLYERGEETQYF.

The chain links TRBV5-1 to TRBJ2-2; 8 nucleotides agree with TRBD2. Looked up from germline, CDR1 is SGHRS and CDR2 is YFSETQ. V was pared by 2 bases and J by 5 bases, with 5 bases of the junction left unmatched. CDR3 length: 15 residues. CDR3 residues: CASSFRAGETGELFF. DNA for the CDR3: TGCGCCAGCAGCTTCCGAGCGGGAGAAACCGGGGAGCTGTTTTTT.

The rearrangement links TRBV30 to TRBJ2-3; TRBD2 agrees at 9 bases. J was trimmed by 1 base and V by 0 bases; bases with no gene match: 5. The CDR3 extends over 16 amino acids. Germline V CDR1 and CDR2: GTSNPN, SVGIG (reference sequence). CDR3 region: CAWSVSGRFRTDTQYF. The CDR3 coding sequence is TGTGCCTGGAGTGTAAGCGGGAGGTTTCGCACAGATACGCAGTATTTT.

The CDR3 nucleotides are TGTGCCAGCAGTATCTCAGGGGGTGGCTACAATGAGCAGTTCTTC. Its protein product is CASSISGGGYNEQFF. The chain is built from TRBV27 and TRBJ2-1; 7 bases fit TRBD1. The CDR3 consists of 15 residues. V was pared by 5 bases and J by 3 bases, with 7 bases of the junction left unmatched. Germline CDR1 and CDR2: MNHEY and SMNVEV (reference sequence).

V usage is TRBV11-2 and J usage is TRBJ2-7, with D unresolved. Germline values: CDR1 SGHAT, CDR2 FQNNGV. The CDR3 runs 12 residues. Deletions cut 8 bases from V and 0 bases from J, with 8 bases between. CDR3 sequence reads: CASGRSSYEQYF. CDR3 DNA sequence: TGTGCCAGCGGTAGAAGCTCCTACGAGCAGTACTTC. Full variable domain (outside the CDR3, taken from reference TRBV11-2 and TRBJ2-7): EAGVAQSPRYKIIEKRQSVAFWCNPISGHATLYWYQQILGQGPKLLIQFQNNGVVDDSQLPKDRFSAERLKGVDSTLKIQPAKLEDSAVYLCASGRSSYEQYFGPGTRLTVT.

This clone appeared once. The chain has TRBV28 and TRBJ2-1; 9 bases are shared with TRBD2. V lost 3 bases and J lost 9; bases outside the gene matches: 9. This CDR3 is 15 amino acids long. Germline V gene lookup returns CDR1 MDHEN and CDR2 SYDVKM. CDR3 loop: CASSFPSGMGGEQFF. Written as DNA, the CDR3 is TGTGCCAGCAGTTTCCCTAGCGGGATGGGAGGTGAGCAGTTCTTC.

V is TRBV5-6 and J is TRBJ1-2; a weak D match, TRBD1 (5 bases). Trimming took 4 bases from V and 2 from J, leaving 15 bases between them. From germline, CDR1 is SGHDT and CDR2 YYEEEE. The CDR3 has 15 residues. CDR3 DNA sequence: TGTGCCAGCAGCCAGGGAGTAACAACAAACTATGGCTACACCTTC. It yields the protein CASSQGVTTNYGYTF. The entire variable domain, with the rest obtained from reference TRBV5-6 and TRBJ1-2, is as follows: DAGVTQSPTHLIKTRGQQVTLRCSPKSGHDTVSWYQQALGQGPQFIFQYYEEEERQRGNFPDRFSGHQFPNYSSELNVNALLLGDSALYLCASSQGVTTNYGYTFGSGTRLTVV.

The genes are TRBV5-4 and TRBJ2-5, with 10 nucleotides matching TRBD2. The germline V gene has CDR1 SGHNT and CDR2 YYREEE (reference sequence). The CDR3 extends over 16 amino acids. Germline trimming cut 3 bases from V and 2 bases from J; bases unmatched to any gene: 7. This CDR3 reads CASSWGAGGPQETQYF. The CDR3 coding sequence is TGTGCCAGCAGCTGGGGAGCGGGGGGGCCGCAAGAGACCCAGTACTTC.

The table lists this clone with a few counts. The rearrangement uses TRBV27 and TRBJ1-6; D uncertain. The CDR3 consists of 17 residues. The germline gives CDR1 MNHEY, CDR2 SMNVEV (reference sequence). Trimming removed 4 bases from V and 5 bases from J, with 18 bases in between. CDR3 amino acids: CASSSPQSGRNNSPLHF. Written as DNA, the CDR3 is TGTGCCAGCAGTTCGCCCCAATCCGGGAGGAATAATTCACCCCTCCACTTT.

The chain employs TRBV7-8 and TRBJ2-7; TRBD1 matches 9 bases. The CDR3 runs to 14 residues. The germline V gene encodes CDR1 SGHVS and CDR2 FQNEAQ. V lost 3 bases to trimming and J lost 3 bases; unmatched junction nucleotides: 3. The CDR3 nucleotides are TGTGCCAGCAGCTTCGGGACAGGGCACTACGAGCAGTACTTC. It yields the protein CASSFGTGHYEQYF.

The rearrangement joins TRBV24-1 to TRBJ2-3; 7 bases fit TRBD2. Germline CDR1 KGHDR, CDR2 SFDVKD. With 8 bases clipped from V and 1 base from J, the junction kept 2 bases outside the gene matches. This CDR3 has 13 amino acids. The DNA for the CDR3 is TGTGCCACCAAGGCGGGGGGCACAGATACGCAGTATTTT. Translation gives CATKAGGTDTQYF.

The V call is TRBV7-3, the J call TRBJ2-7; D may be TRBD2 (5 bases). V lost 2 bases and J 6 bases, leaving 14 bases between the germline ends. This CDR3 has 14 amino acids. The germline V gene has CDR1 SGHTA and CDR2 FQGTGA. This CDR3 reads CASSLLPSNGEQYF. The CDR3 coding sequence is TGTGCCAGCAGCTTACTGCCTAGCAACGGCGAGCAGTACTTC.

Only one count was recorded for this clone. This chain joins TRBV6-1 and TRBJ2-3, with 7 bases fitting TRBD2. V lost 4 bases and J lost 0; bases outside the gene matches: 13. The CDR3 consists of 18 residues. Per germline, CDR1 MNHNS and CDR2 SASEGT. CDR3 region: CASSATQGSSGSTDTQYF. In DNA, the CDR3 is TGTGCCAGCAGTGCAACCCAGGGCAGTAGCGGGAGCACAGATACGCAGTATTTT.

This clone was observed a single time. The chain is built from TRBV28 and TRBJ2-5; possibly TRBD1 for D (6 bases). Trimming stripped 6 bases from V and 7 bases from J, with 12 bases between. From germline, CDR1 is MDHEN and CDR2 SYDVKM. This CDR3 has 12 amino acids. The CDR3 is CASRGQIWTQYF. CDR3 nucleotide sequence: TGTGCCAGCAGAGGACAGATCTGGACCCAGTACTTC.

The genes are TRBV6-7 and TRBJ2-7; tentatively, D is TRBD1 or TRBD2 (6 bases each). TRBV6-7 is reported as an ORF; its role is uncertain. The CDR3 spans 13 residues. Trimming cost V 4 bases and J 9 bases, with 16 bases left between them. The CDR3: CASSWGASSGQYF. The CDR3 DNA follows: TGTGCCAGCAGTTGGGGGGCCTCCTCGGGGCAGTACTTC.

The V gene is TRBV5-1, the J gene TRBJ1-5, with unresolved D. The CDR3 extends over 16 amino acids. Germline CDR1 is SGHRS and CDR2 is YFSETQ. The germline V and J ends were trimmed by 4 bases and 3 bases, with 17 bases remaining between them. The DNA for the CDR3 is TGCGCCAGCAGCAGCCCGAAGGAGGGAATCAATCAGCCCCAGCATTTT. Translated, it gives CASSSPKEGINQPQHF.

The chain joins TRBV4-2 to TRBJ1-2; D is undetermined. Germline V gene data show CDR1 as LGHNA and CDR2 as YNFKEQ. Trimming stripped 0 bases from V and 3 bases from J, with 14 bases between. This CDR3 region has 16 residues. CDR3 amino acids: CASSQERTDGYYGYTF. DNA for the CDR3: TGTGCCAGCAGCCAAGAGAGGACGGACGGATACTATGGCTACACCTTC.

The rearrangement joins TRBV5-4 to TRBJ2-2, with 7 bases that match TRBD2. The germline V gene encodes CDR1 SGHNT and CDR2 YYREEE (reference sequence). The CDR3 is 16 amino acids. Trimming took 4 bases from V and 4 from J; bases not matched to a gene: 10. Here the CDR3 DNA reads TGTGCCAGCAGCCCCTCGGGCGCGGGAGTCACCGGGGAGCTGTTTTTT. Translating gives CASSPSGAGVTGELFF.

The V call is TRBV10-3, the J call TRBJ1-1; D gene ambiguous. The CDR3 totals 13 residues. Between the trimmed V and J ends, which lost 2 bases and 5 bases, there was a span of 9 bases. Germline V lookup: CDR1 ENHRY, CDR2 SYGVKD. In nucleotides, the CDR3 is TGTGCCATCAGTGAGGACAAACAAACTGAAGCTTTCTTT. Translating gives CAISEDKQTEAFF.

This sequence joins TRBV6-5 and TRBJ2-7; 13 bases agree with TRBD2. V lost 6 bases to trimming and J lost 4 bases; unmatched junction nucleotides: 6. CDR1 MNHEY and CDR2 SVGAGI come from the germline V gene. The CDR3 has 15 amino acids. DNA for the CDR3: TGTGCCAGCAGACCCGGACTAGCGGGGGAATACGAGCAGTACTTC. This sequence encodes CASRPGLAGEYEQYF.